Given below is one TCR beta chain in context. The germline CDR1 and CDR2 sequences are SQVTM and ANQGSEA. The CDR3 consists of 10 residues. V lost 7 bases to trimming and J lost 1 base, with 4 bases between them. This sample is drawn from a study of technical replicates of blood from a few donors. Measured with immunoSEQ multiplex PCR; TCRdb has only the in-frame clones, and not every one. The top ten clones hold over 4.5% of a sample with roughly 64,000 clones, approximately 86% of them seen once. Sequencing was carried out using PBMCs. The chain couples TRBV29-1 to TRBJ1-1; no clear D. This clonotype was sampled from a human donor in good health. Some clones in this sample may be carry-over from other donors' samples. CDR3 nucleotides: TGCAGCGGGAGGAACACTGAAGCTTTCTTT. Its translation is CSGRNTEAFF.